This TCR beta chain was recovered during a study of regulatory T cells in long-lasting Graves disease. For the study at large: Freshly diagnosed Graves' patients had used antithyroid drugs for under 3 months.

The germline gives CDR1 DFQATT, CDR2 SNEGSKA (reference sequence). The CDR3 has 14 residues. V lost 0 bases to trimming and J lost 4 bases, with 11 bases between them. iRepertoire HTBI primers and Arm-PCR of CDR3 regions built TCR beta libraries. TCRdb ran MiXCR on the multiplex PCR reads and lists one entry per CDR3 protein. The table includes fewer than 650,000 distinct CDR3 sequences, under 20% detected once. Time point indicated: newly diagnosed GD, antithyroid drugs for less than 3 months. There was RNA extracted from PBMCs, and the TCR library was made from it. This clonotype turned up a few times. Another study also made use of these data, one on T cells in Graves' hyperthyroidism and ophthalmopathy. That work states: Diagnostic assessment was based on clinical symptoms, serum thyroxine and TRAb, thyroid ultrasound and orbital computed tomography.

The sequence derives from a woman aged 25 to 39 with Graves disease. V usage is TRBV20-1 and J usage is TRBJ2-3; no firm D call. Sequenced material: peripheral blood mononuclear cells (PBMCs), taken at new diagnosis, from a patient treated with antithyroid drugs. CDR3 residues: CSARDPNGPDTQYF. CDR3 sequence (DNA): TGCAGTGCTAGAGACCCGAACGGGCCAGATACGCAGTATTTT.